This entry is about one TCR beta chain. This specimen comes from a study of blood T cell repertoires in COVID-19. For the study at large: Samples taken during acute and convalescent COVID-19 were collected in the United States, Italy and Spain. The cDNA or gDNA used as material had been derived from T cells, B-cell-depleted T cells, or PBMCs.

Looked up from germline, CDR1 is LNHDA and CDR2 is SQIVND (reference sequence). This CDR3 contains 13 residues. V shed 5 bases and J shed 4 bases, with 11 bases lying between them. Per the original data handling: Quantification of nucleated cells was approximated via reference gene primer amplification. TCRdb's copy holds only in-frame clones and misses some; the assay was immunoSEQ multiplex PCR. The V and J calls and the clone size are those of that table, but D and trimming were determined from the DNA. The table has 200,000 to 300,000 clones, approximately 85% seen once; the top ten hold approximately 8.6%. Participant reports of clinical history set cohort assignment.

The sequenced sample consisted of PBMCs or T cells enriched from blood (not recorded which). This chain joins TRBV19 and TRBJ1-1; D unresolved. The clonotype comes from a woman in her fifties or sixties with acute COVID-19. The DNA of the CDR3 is TGTGCCAGTAGTGGAGAGGTGGGCACTGAAGCTTTCTTT. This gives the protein CASSGEVGTEAFF.